This TCR beta chain was retrieved from a study of blood T cell repertoires in COVID-19. The overall study: Samples came from the United States, Italy and Spain, spanning acute and convalescent COVID-19.

This CDR3 spans 18 amino acids. Germline CDR1 is MNHEY and CDR2 is SMNVEV (reference sequence). The germline V and J ends were trimmed by 3 bases and 7 bases, with 25 bases remaining between them. Profiled with immunoSEQ multiplex PCR; TCRdb holds only in-frame clones, not every one. The table includes more than 55,000 clones, roughly nine tenths detected once. Seattle enrolled patients during active infection and tracked them longitudinally. The chain recombines TRBV27 with TRBJ1-5; TRBD1 might be the D (5 bases). Sequences were obtained from peripheral blood. This receptor was obtained from an older woman with COVID-19, enrolled during active disease. The CDR3 nucleotides are TGTGCCAGCAGTTTCTATGGGGGGGGTAGAATTGAGGTCCAGCCCCAGCATTTT. Residues: CASSFYGGGRIEVQPQHF.